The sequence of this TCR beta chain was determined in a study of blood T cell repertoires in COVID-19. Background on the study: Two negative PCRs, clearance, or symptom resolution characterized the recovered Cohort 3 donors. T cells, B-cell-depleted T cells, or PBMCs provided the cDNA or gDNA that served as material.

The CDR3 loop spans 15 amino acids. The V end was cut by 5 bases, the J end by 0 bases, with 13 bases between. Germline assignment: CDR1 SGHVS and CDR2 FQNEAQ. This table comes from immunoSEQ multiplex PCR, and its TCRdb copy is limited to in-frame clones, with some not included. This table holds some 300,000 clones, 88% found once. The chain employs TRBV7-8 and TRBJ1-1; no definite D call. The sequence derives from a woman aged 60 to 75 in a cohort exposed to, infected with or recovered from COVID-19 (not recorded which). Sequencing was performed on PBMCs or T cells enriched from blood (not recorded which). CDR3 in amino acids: CASSLQRALNTEAFF. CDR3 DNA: TGTGCCAGCAGCCTCCAGAGGGCCCTGAACACTGAAGCTTTCTTT.